The source of this TCR beta chain is a study of blood T cell repertoires in COVID-19. This CDR3 contains 14 residues. Germline assignment: CDR1 SGHTA and CDR2 FQGNSA. V lost 4 bases, J lost 5 bases, and 6 bases stayed unmatched. In the authors' methods: Reference gene primer amplification in the assay estimated nucleated cell counts. Libraries were prepared by immunoSEQ multiplex PCR; TCRdb keeps only in-frame clonotypes and omits some of them. That table supplies the V and J calls and clone size; D and trimming were determined from the DNA. The sample records 55,000 to 75,000 clones, around 87% being singletons.

V and J are TRBV7-2 and TRBJ2-5, with 8 bases that match TRBD2. This sequence originates from a human donor with active COVID-19. The donor label of this sample is uncertain. Input material: peripheral blood. The CDR3 coding sequence is TGTGCCAGCAGCTCCTATAGCGGGGTTGAGACCCAGTACTTC. It encodes CASSSYSGVETQYF. Full variable domain (remainder filled in from reference TRBV7-2 and TRBJ2-5): GAGVSQSPSNKVTEKGKDVELRCDPISGHTALYWYRQSLGQGLEFLIYFQGNSAPDKSGLPSDRFSAERTGGSVSTLTIQRTQQEDSAVYLCASSSYSGVETQYFGPGTRLLVL.